This is a list of T cell receptor beta chains from one sample in a study of cytotoxic CD8 clonotypes in ibrutinib-treated CLL. Here immunoSEQ multiplex PCR was the method, and the copy in TCRdb shows in-frame clones only, minus some. This table has approximately 57,000 clones, 55% to 70% appearing once. Sequenced here: PBMCs, sampled after 24 months of ibrutinib treatment. These receptor sequences come from a human donor with chronic lymphocytic leukemia. CDR3s include the opening cysteine and the closing phenylalanine or tryptophan. Fields, in order: D gene, V gene, J gene, CDR3 length, clone size, CDR3 DNA, CDR3 protein. D genes are given only for firm matches. Not every row has a clone size; where given, it reads once, few, many or a size class.

TRBD2,TRBV11-2,TRBJ2-7,15,.,TGTGCCAGTCTTCATCCTAGCGGGAGTTCTTTGGAGCAGTACTTC,CASLHPSGSSLEQYF
.,TRBV7-2,TRBJ2-7,11,few,TGTGCCAGCAGCGCCCGCTACGAGCAGTACTTC,CASSARYEQYF
.,TRBV7-9,TRBJ2-1,13,.,TGTGCCAGCAGCTCCCCTTTAGTTGGTGAGCAGTTCTTC,CASSSPLVGEQFF
TRBD2,TRBV5-4,TRBJ2-5,14,.,TGTGCCAGCAGCGGGACTAGCGGTCAAGAGACCCAGTACTTC,CASSGTSGQETQYF
TRBD1,TRBV28,TRBJ1-2,14,.,TGTGCCAGCAGTTCGACAGGGGAGTACTATGGCTACACCTTC,CASSSTGEYYGYTF
.,TRBV7-6,TRBJ2-7,14,.,TGTGCCAGCAGCCCAAGGGGACACACCTACGAGCAGTACTTC,CASSPRGHTYEQYF
.,TRBV18,TRBJ2-5,13,.,TGTGCCAGCTCACCGGGTCCGGAGGAGACCCAGTACTTC,CASSPGPEETQYF
.,TRBV28,TRBJ1-1,14,.,TGTGCCAGCAGTCAGCAACAGGGCTTCACTGAAGCTTTCTTT,CASSQQQGFTEAFF
.,TRBV30,TRBJ1-2,12,few,TGTGCCTGGCTTGAGGATGCTTATGGCTACACCTTC,CAWLEDAYGYTF
.,TRBV2,TRBJ1-1,13,few,TGTGCCAGCATGCAGACGGTGAACACTGAAGCTTTCTTT,CASMQTVNTEAFF
TRBD2,TRBV15,TRBJ2-5,17,.,TGTGCCACCAGCACCCCATCTTGGTCTAGCGGGAGAAAGACCCAGTACTTC,CATSTPSWSSGRKTQYF
TRBD1,TRBV13,TRBJ1-2,13,.,TGTGCCAGCAGTTATACAGGGGATCGTGGCTACACCTTC,CASSYTGDRGYTF
.,TRBV7-9,TRBJ2-7,14,.,TGTGCCAGCAGCTCACCTCAAAGCACCTACGAGCAGTACTTC,CASSSPQSTYEQYF
.,TRBV5-1,TRBJ2-3,15,many,TGCGCCAGCAGCTTGGAGTCAGGGGCAGTAGATACGCAGTATTTT,CASSLESGAVDTQYF
.,TRBV10-2,TRBJ2-7,14,.,TGCGCCAGCAGTGAGATCGCGGATCTCTCCGAGCAGTACTTC,CASSEIADLSEQYF
.,TRBV11-2,TRBJ2-5,13,.,TGTGCCAGCAGCTTTTGGTACCAAGAGACCCAGTACTTC,CASSFWYQETQYF
TRBD1,TRBV15,TRBJ1-4,15,.,TGTGCCACCAGCGGCCACAGGGGACTCGGTGAAAAACTGTTTTTT,CATSGHRGLGEKLFF
.,TRBV28,TRBJ1-2,15,many,TGTGCCAGCAGTCGAAGTGGGGCCCAAGCTATCGGCTACACCTTC,CASSRSGAQAIGYTF
.,TRBV4-2,TRBJ1-3,13,.,TGTGCCAGCAGCCAAAATCCGGGGAACACCATATATTTT,CASSQNPGNTIYF
.,TRBV5-4,TRBJ2-5,15,.,TGTGCCAGCAGCTTGGCTGGACTCGGCCAAGAGACCCAGTACTTC,CASSLAGLGQETQYF
TRBD1,TRBV29-1,TRBJ1-2,12,many,TGCAGCGTTTTGACAGGGATCTATGGCTACACCTTC,CSVLTGIYGYTF
.,TRBV10-3,TRBJ2-1,15,.,TGTGCCATCAGTGGGGGAACAGGGAATAGGAATGAGCAGTTCTTC,CAISGGTGNRNEQFF
.,TRBV10-2,TRBJ1-1,13,few,TGCGCCAGCAGTGGTCGAGGGAACACTGAAGCTTTCTTT,CASSGRGNTEAFF
TRBD1,TRBV5-8,TRBJ1-6,15,few,TGTGCCAGCAGCTTGTCGGGGACAGGGGTTTCACCCCTCCACTTT,CASSLSGTGVSPLHF
.,TRBV5-6,TRBJ2-4,15,.,TGTGCCAGCAGCTCGCCCGGGACGGACAAAAACATTCAGTACTTC,CASSSPGTDKNIQYF
.,TRBV28,TRBJ2-6,15,.,TGTGCCAGCAGTTTCTCACACCCTGGGGCCAACGTCCTGACTTTC,CASSFSHPGANVLTF
.,TRBV7-8,TRBJ2-1,15,few,TGTGCCAGCAGCCAGATGGCACAGCACTACAATGAGCAGTTCTTC,CASSQMAQHYNEQFF
.,TRBV19,TRBJ1-5,13,.,TGTGCCAGTAGTATCTCCGGATGGCGGTCCCAGCATTTT,CASSISGWRSQHF
.,TRBV28,TRBJ1-5,15,.,TGTGCCAGCAGTCGGGGTCTAGGAAATTATCAGCCCCAGCATTTT,CASSRGLGNYQPQHF
.,TRBV7-2,TRBJ2-3,15,.,TGTGCCAGCAGCTTAGGGGGGCCCCACACAGATACGCAGTATTTT,CASSLGGPHTDTQYF
TRBD1,TRBV6-1,TRBJ2-5,15,few,TGTGCCAGCAGTGGCCTAACAGGGGGGCAAGAGACCCAGTACTTC,CASSGLTGGQETQYF
TRBD2,TRBV7-7,TRBJ2-3,15,.,TGTGCCAGCAGCCCCGGGACTAGCGTGATTAATACGCAGTATTTT,CASSPGTSVINTQYF
TRBD2,TRBV11-2,TRBJ2-3,15,.,TGTGCCAGCAGCCTTAGCGGGAAGGGCACAGATACGCAGTATTTT,CASSLSGKGTDTQYF
TRBD1,TRBV6-5,TRBJ2-5,15,.,TGTGCCAGCAGGATGTTTACAGGGGGCCAAGAGACCCAGTACTTC,CASRMFTGGQETQYF
TRBD1,TRBV6-4,TRBJ2-3,14,many,TGTGCCAGCAGTACCGGGACAGGGACAGATACGCAGTATTTT,CASSTGTGTDTQYF
TRBD2,TRBV9,TRBJ2-1,16,.,TGTGCCAGCAGCGCCGGCCCTAGCGGCGTATACAATGAGCAGTTCTTC,CASSAGPSGVYNEQFF
TRBD2,TRBV15,TRBJ2-3,18,few,TGTGCCACCAGCAGTCCCCCGGCTAGCGGGAGTGGCACAGATACGCAGTATTTT,CATSSPPASGSGTDTQYF
.,TRBV6-5,TRBJ2-6,14,few,TGTGCCAGCAGTAAGAGCCTTGGGGCCAACGTCCTGACTTTC,CASSKSLGANVLTF
.,TRBV5-6,TRBJ1-1,15,.,TGTGCCAGCAGCTCGTCTGTAGACCCCGGAACTGAAGCTTTCTTT,CASSSSVDPGTEAFF
.,TRBV5-4,TRBJ2-5,13,.,TGTGCCAGCAGCTCGACACCCCAAGAGACCCAGTACTTC,CASSSTPQETQYF
.,TRBV28,TRBJ2-5,14,.,TGTGCCAGCAGTCTGGTAGGCAATGGGGAGACCCAGTACTTC,CASSLVGNGETQYF
TRBD1,TRBV5-6,TRBJ2-2,16,few,TGTGCCAGCAGCTTGGTAGGGACAGCACTTACCGGGGAGCTGTTTTTT,CASSLVGTALTGELFF
.,TRBV18,TRBJ2-7,15,few,TGTGCCAGCTCACCATCGCCTCTTGCGGGGTACGAGCAGTACTTC,CASSPSPLAGYEQYF
TRBD2,TRBV27,TRBJ2-1,16,.,TGTGCCAGCAGATCCGGGACTAGCGTTAGTTCGGTTGAGCAGTTCTTC,CASRSGTSVSSVEQFF
TRBD1,TRBV4-1,TRBJ1-4,16,many,TGCGCCAGCAGCCAAGTTGCGGGACAGCTTAATGAAAAACTGTTTTTT,CASSQVAGQLNEKLFF
TRBD1,TRBV18,TRBJ1-1,16,few,TGTGCCAGCTCATCCCGGGACAGCTATATGAACACTGAAGCTTTCTTT,CASSSRDSYMNTEAFF
.,TRBV28,TRBJ1-5,14,.,TGTGCCAGCAGTTTACAGGCAGCCGTTCAGCCCCAGCATTTT,CASSLQAAVQPQHF
.,TRBV6-5,TRBJ1-4,14,.,TGTGCCAGCAGTGAAGAAGCAACTAATGAAAAACTGTTTTTT,CASSEEATNEKLFF
.,TRBV29-1,TRBJ2-7,11,.,TGCAGTTCCCCCTCGCCCTACGAGCAGTACTTC,CSSPSPYEQYF
TRBD1,TRBV27,TRBJ1-2,17,.,TGTGCCAGCAGTCCTCGGACAGGGGGAGGATGGGGCTATGGCTACACCTTC,CASSPRTGGGWGYGYTF
.,TRBV5-1,TRBJ1-6,16,.,TGCGCCAGCAGCTTGGGCCGGGCGGGGACATGGTCACCCCTCCACTTT,CASSLGRAGTWSPLHF